Shown below are 31 T cell receptor delta chains from a single sample sequenced in a study of gamma-delta T cells after stem cell transplantation. TCRdb called clones anew from the RT-PCR reads with CATT. This sample has over a thousand delta-chain clones, with 2% to 2.5% found just once. Sequencing was performed on gamma-delta T cells. The receptors here all came from a human donor. It is not recorded whose cells these are; they may come from a transplant donor.

As for this clone: The mismatch at residue 12 between this DNA's translation and the TCRdb protein of a much larger clone likely reflects a read error; the protein shown is translated from the DNA. The chain combines TRDV2 with TRDJ1; 11 positions match TRDD3. This CDR3 is built from 17 residues. V shed 3 bases, J shed 4 bases, and the junction held 12 bases outside the gene matches. Germline lookup yields CDR1 GEAIGNYY and CDR2 EKD. CDR3 amino acids: CACDALGDTVGIDKLIF. The CDR3, as DNA: TGTGCCTGTGACGCATTGGGGGATACGGTCGGCATCGATAAACTCATCTTT.

By proportion, this clone is medium-sized. This likely traces to a read error, being one base from a far larger clone. In DNA, the CDR3 is TGTGCCTGTGACAGAATGGCTGGGGAAAGCTCCTGGGACACCCGACAGATGTTTTTC. It encodes CACDRMAGESSWDTRQMFF. The V and J genes are TRDV2 and TRDJ3, with D maybe TRDD3 (6 bases). The germline V and J ends were trimmed by 2 bases and 0 bases, with 16 bases remaining between them. The CDR3 runs 19 residues. The germline CDR1 and CDR2 sequences are GEAIGNYY and EKD.

This clone was picked up a small number of times. TCRdb attributes to this sequence the protein of a much larger clone, which differs from the DNA translation at residue 5; a read error is likely, and the protein displayed is translated from the DNA. This sequence joins TRDV2 and TRDJ1; TRDD3 aligns across 8 bases. J was trimmed by 0 bases and V by 3 bases; bases with no gene match: 14. This CDR3 is 18 amino acids long. Germline assignment: CDR1 GEAIGNYY and CDR2 EKD. CDR3 amino acids: CACDAVLGEPTYTDKLIF. For the CDR3, the DNA is TGTGCCTGTGACGCCGTCCTGGGGGAACCCACGTACACCGATAAACTCATCTTT.

This clone showed up just a few times. A read error likely explains this, since a far larger clone differs by one base. The sample carries other DNA sequences with the same CDR3. The V call is TRDV2, the J call TRDJ1; TRDD3 matches 12 bases. This CDR3 has 18 residues. Germline assignment: CDR1 GEAIGNYY and CDR2 EKD. In DNA form, the CDR3 reads TGCGCCTGTGACGCCTTACTGGGGGATACCACTCCCCTCGATAAACTCATCTTT. It is translated as CACDALLGDTTPLDKLIF.

This clone came up a few times. Only one base separates this from a far larger clonotype, so it likely reflects a read error. The same CDR3 is also encoded by other DNA sequences in this sample. The rearrangement links TRDV2 to TRDJ1; 9 bases line up with TRDD3. This CDR3 comprises 18 residues. Germline trimming cut 2 bases from V and 0 bases from J; bases unmatched to any gene: 12. Germline CDR1 and CDR2: GEAIGNYY and EKD. The CDR3 DNA is TGTGCCTGTGACATCGTGCGAGGGGGATACCTGTACACCGATAAACTCATCTTT. Translated: CACDIVRGGYLYTDKLIF.

This clone was seen a handful of times. The protein given by TCRdb reflects a much larger clone and differs at residue 16 from this DNA's translation, likely from a read error; the protein shown is the DNA's translation. The chain couples TRDV2 to TRDJ4, with 11 bases lining up with TRDD3. This CDR3 contains 19 residues. Germline loops: CDR1 GEAIGNYY, CDR2 EKD. After removal of 3 bases from V and 7 bases from J, the junction contained 24 bases not matched to a gene. The CDR3 DNA is TGTGCCTGTGACGAAATCAATCTACTGGGGGATAAAGGCAGACAACACCTGATCTTT. Protein product: CACDEINLLGDKGRQHLIF.

By share, this clone counts as hyperexpanded. The same CDR3 is also encoded by other DNA sequences in this sample. This sequence joins TRDV2 and TRDJ3; 11 positions agree with TRDD3. The CDR3 runs to 19 residues. Losses at the gene ends were 0 bases for V and 3 bases for J; bases not matched to a gene: 6. The germline gives CDR1 GEAIGNYY, CDR2 EKD. As DNA, the CDR3 is TGTGCCTGTGACACCGCTGGGGGATACCCGGACTGGGACACCCGACAGATGTTTTTC. Its translation is CACDTAGGYPDWDTRQMFF.

This clone was seen a handful of times. Translating this DNA gives a protein that differs at residue 3 from the TCRdb one, which belongs to a much larger clone; a read error is likely, and the protein shown is this translation. V and J are TRDV2 and TRDJ1; 10 bases are a match to TRDD3. The CDR3 is 15 amino acids. Germline loops: CDR1 GEAIGNYY, CDR2 EKD. The CDR3 loop is CARDLLGDDTDKLIF. CDR3 in DNA: TGTGCCCGTGACCTACTGGGGGATGACACCGATAAACTCATCTTT.

In the case of this clone: Since a far larger clone is one base different, this is likely a read error. The same CDR3 is also encoded by other DNA sequences in this sample. The chain carries TRDV2 and TRDJ1; 10 bases agree with TRDD3. V lost 0 bases, J lost 0 bases, and 12 bases stayed unmatched. CDR3 length: 19 residues. CDR1 and CDR2 from the germline V gene are GEAIGNYY and EKD. The CDR3 spells CACDTVGLGDITYTDKLIF. In DNA, the CDR3 is TGTGCCTGTGACACCGTCGGGCTGGGGGATATCACGTACACCGATAAACTCATCTTT.

Worth noting for this clone: Only one base separates this from a far larger clonotype, so it likely reflects a read error. This sample also contains other DNA sequences that code for the same CDR3. The chain recombines TRDV2 with TRDJ3, with 10 bases that match TRDD3. Germline CDR1 reads GEAIGNYY; CDR2 reads EKD. CDR3 length equals 19 residues. V lost 0 bases and J lost 3; bases outside the gene matches: 7. The CDR3 bases are TGTGCCTGTGACACCGCTGGGGGATATCCGGACTGGGACACCCGACAGATGTTTTTC. As protein: CACDTAGGYPDWDTRQMFF.

This clone has just a few counts. A far larger clone is off by one base, so a read error is likely. The same CDR3 also results from other DNA sequences found in this sample. The V call is TRDV2, the J call TRDJ3, with TRDD3 matching 8 bases. Per the germline V gene, CDR1 is GEAIGNYY and CDR2 is EKD. The trim removed 0 bases at V and 0 bases at J, leaving 6 bases unmatched. This CDR3 contains 19 residues. The CDR3 here is CACDTPGGPSSWDTRQMFF. Written as DNA, the CDR3 is TGTGCCTGTGACACCCCTGGGGGACCAAGCTCCTGGGACACCCGACAGATGTTTTTC.

As concerns this clone: A read error likely explains why the TCRdb protein, taken from a much larger clone, differs from this DNA's translation at residue 15; the protein shown is translated from the DNA. The chain couples TRDV2 to TRDJ1; 9 bases map to TRDD3. Germline CDR1 reads GEAIGNYY; CDR2 reads EKD. The CDR3 runs 17 residues. The CDR3 nucleotides are TGTGCCTGTGACACCGCTGGGGGATTAAGGTACACCGATAAATTCATCTTT. Its protein is CACDTAGGLRYTDKFIF.

A word on this clone: TCRdb assigns this DNA the protein of a much larger clone, which departs from its translation at residue 5; this likely reflects a read error, and the protein shown comes from translating the DNA. This rearrangement joins TRDV2 to TRDJ1; TRDD3 matches 12 bases. CDR1 GEAIGNYY and CDR2 EKD come from the germline V gene. CDR3 length: 19 residues. The V gene end was trimmed by 3 bases and the J gene end by 1 base; junction bases not matched to a gene: 14. CDR3 amino acids: CACDPLLGDTRGSTDKLIF. CDR3 DNA sequence: TGTGCCTGTGACCCTCTACTGGGGGATACCAGGGGGTCCACCGATAAACTCATCTTT.

This clone was seen more than once but under ten times. The chain links TRDV2 to TRDJ1; 12 bases agree with TRDD3. The germline V gene has CDR1 GEAIGNYY and CDR2 EKD. The CDR3 contains 19 residues. With V trimmed by 3 bases and J by 0 bases, 13 bases remained unmatched. Written as DNA, the CDR3 is TGTGCCTGTGACCCGCTGGGGGATACGCTAGGGGTTCACACCGATAAACTCATCTTT. Encoded protein: CACDPLGDTLGVHTDKLIF.

With respect to this clone: This DNA's translation and the protein TCRdb lists, from a much larger clone, do not match at residue 4, likely due to a read error; the protein shown is translated from the DNA. V usage is TRDV2 and J usage is TRDJ1, with 10 bases fitting TRDD3. In germline, CDR1 is GEAIGNYY, CDR2 EKD. This CDR3 has 17 amino acids. The J segment lost 0 bases and the V segment lost 5 bases, leaving 11 bases of the junction unmatched. CDR3 bases: TGTGCCTGTGGCCCGCTGGGGGATAACGGGTACACCGATAAACTCATCTTT. This sequence encodes CACGPLGDNGYTDKLIF.

About this clone itself: TCRdb's entry gives the protein of a much larger clone, which mismatches this DNA's translation at residue 15, likely from a read error; the protein reported here is translated from the DNA. The genes are TRDV2 and TRDJ1; TRDD3 agrees at 8 bases. The germline gives CDR1 GEAIGNYY, CDR2 EKD. The CDR3 loop spans 17 amino acids. CDR3 amino acids: CACDAVLGATYTDKPIF. CDR3 sequence (DNA): TGTGCCTGTGACGCGGTACTGGGGGCGACCTACACCGATAAACCCATCTTT.

There are a few counts of this clone. The mismatch at residue 5 between this DNA's translation and the TCRdb protein of a much larger clone likely reflects a read error; the protein shown is translated from the DNA. The chain uses TRDV2 and TRDJ1, with TRDD3 matching over 8 bases. V lost 2 bases to trimming and J lost 7 bases; unmatched junction nucleotides: 14. This CDR3 is 16 amino acids long. Germline V gene lookup returns CDR1 GEAIGNYY and CDR2 EKD. The CDR3 nucleotides are TGTGCCTGTGACAGGATGCCTTCCCCTACTGGGGGTAAACTCATCTTT. This codes for CACDRMPSPTGGKLIF.

This clone was counted a few times. The same CDR3 can be traced to other DNA sequences in this sample. The rearrangement joins TRDV2 to TRDJ3, with TRDD3 matching 12 bases. J gave up 3 bases and V 1 base, and 9 bases lay outside the gene matches. The germline V gene encodes CDR1 GEAIGNYY and CDR2 EKD. The CDR3 sequence is 20 residues long. The CDR3 protein is CACDTATGGYPDWDTRQMFF. The CDR3 DNA reads as TGTGCCTGTGACACGGCTACTGGGGGATACCCGGACTGGGACACCCGACAGATGTTTTTC.

This clone was counted at least ten times. A far larger clone is off by one base, so a read error is likely. Other DNA sequences within the sample encode an identical CDR3. V gene TRDV2 combines with J gene TRDJ1; 7 positions match TRDD3. The CDR3 is 18 amino acids. Germline V gene lookup returns CDR1 GEAIGNYY and CDR2 EKD. CDR3 bases: TGCGCCTGTGATGGACTGGGGTCTGTGCCCCTGTACACCGATAAACTCATCTTT. Its protein is CACDGLGSVPLYTDKLIF.

This clone was seen a few times. TCRdb has a much larger clone's protein, which differs at residue 12 from the translation of this DNA, likely because of a read error; what is shown is the protein translated from the DNA. The J gene is TRDJ1, the V gene TRDV2, with 13 bases lining up with TRDD3. Trimming at V came to 3 bases and at J to 3 bases, leaving 12 bases not matched to a gene. This CDR3 contains 18 residues. Germline CDR1 reads GEAIGNYY; CDR2 reads EKD. The chain's CDR3 is CACDEIILGDTLADKLIF. As DNA, the CDR3 is TGTGCCTGTGACGAGATAATACTGGGGGATACGTTAGCCGATAAACTCATCTTT.

Comments on this clone: This likely stems from a read error, as it lies one base from a far larger clone. The sample has other DNA sequences that encode this CDR3 too. The rearrangement uses TRDV2 and TRDJ1, with 12 bases identical to TRDD3. The CDR3 sequence is 19 residues long. Germline V gene data show CDR1 as GEAIGNYY and CDR2 as EKD. After removal of 4 bases from V and 1 base from J, the junction contained 15 bases not matched to a gene. The CDR3 nucleotides are TGTGCCTGTGATTCTCTACTGGGGGATACCAGGGGGTCCACCGATAAACTCATCTTT. It translates to CACDSLLGDTRGSTDKLIF.

On this clone itself: This sequence is one base from a far larger clone and is likely a read error. The V call is TRDV2, the J call TRDJ2; the D is unclear. The CDR3 is made up of 21 amino acids. V was trimmed by 2 bases and J by 3 bases, leaving 30 bases between them. Germline V gene sequence: CDR1 GEAIGNYY, CDR2 EKD. CDR3 DNA: TGTGCCTGTGACAGCGTAGGGCTCCCTATTCGTCCCACCGCCCTGACAGCACAACTCTTCTTT. It translates to CACDSVGLPIRPTALTAQLFF.

The table lists this clone with a few counts. TCRdb's protein for this DNA is that of a much larger clone and differs from the translation at residue 4, likely a read error; the protein shown is the DNA translation. This chain connects TRDV2 to TRDJ1; 12 nucleotides agree with TRDD3. V was clipped by 5 bases and J by 1 base; unmatched bases: 7. Germline V gene sequence: CDR1 GEAIGNYY, CDR2 EKD. The CDR3 extends over 16 amino acids. CDR3 nucleotides: TGTGCCTGTGTCCTACTGGGGGATACCGCCACCGATAAACTCATCTTT. Its protein is CACVLLGDTATDKLIF.

This clone came up a few times. A far bigger clonotype differs at one base, so this is likely a read error. This sample includes further DNA sequences coding for the same CDR3. The rearrangement uses TRDV2 and TRDJ1; TRDD3 matches 12 bases. This CDR3 is built from 19 residues. The trim removed 3 bases at V and 1 base at J, leaving 14 bases unmatched. CDR1 is GEAIGNYY and CDR2 is EKD in the germline V gene. This CDR3 is CACDSLLGDTRGSTDKLIF. The CDR3 bases are TGTGCCTGTGACTCTCTACTGGGGGATACCAGGGGATCCACCGATAAACTCATCTTT.

Comment on this clone: TCRdb pairs this DNA with a much larger clone's protein that differs at residue 3, likely a read error; the protein shown was translated from the DNA. This chain connects TRDV2 to TRDJ1; D is possibly TRDD3 (5 bases). CDR1 and CDR2 (germline): GEAIGNYY, EKD. This CDR3 spans 20 amino acids. Here the CDR3 DNA reads TGTGCCTATGACACCGTGGTGGAAAGGGGGTCCCCCGCATACACCGATAAACTCATCTTT. The encoded protein is CAYDTVVERGSPAYTDKLIF.

This clone was counted a few times. With a far larger clone one base away, a read error is the likely cause. This chain joins TRDV2 and TRDJ3, with TRDD3 matching over 8 bases. The length of the CDR3 is 22 residues. Per germline, CDR1 GEAIGNYY and CDR2 EKD. The J segment lost 1 base and the V segment lost 0 bases, leaving 16 bases of the junction unmatched. CDR3 nucleotide sequence: TGTGCCTGTGACACCTGGTCCCCGGGGGATATGCGAAGGTCCTGGGACACCCGACAGATGTTTTTC. Residues: CACDTWSPGDMRRSWDTRQMFF.

This clone counts as medium-sized. A far larger clone is one nucleotide away, so this likely arose from a read error. The chain combines TRDV2 with TRDJ1; 8 bases match TRDD3. This CDR3 is 14 amino acids long. Losses at the gene ends were 3 bases for V and 8 bases for J; bases not matched to a gene: 10. CDR1 and CDR2 from the germline V gene are GEAIGNYY and EKD. In DNA form, the CDR3 reads TGTGCCTGTGACCTGTTACGGGGGGATAAAAAACTCATCTTT. It specifies CACDLLRGDKKLIF.

By proportion, this clone is medium-sized. A much larger clone lies one base from this, so it may be a read error. The genes are TRDV2 and TRDJ1; 9 nucleotides line up with TRDD3. The CDR3 spans 17 residues. The germline CDR1 and CDR2 sequences are GEAIGNYY and EKD. V gave up 0 bases and J gave up 0 bases; unmatched junction bases: 7. As DNA, the CDR3 is TGTGCCTGTGACACCGTTAATGGGGGATATCACACCGATAAACTCATCTTT. Its translation is CACDTVNGGYHTDKLIF.

With respect to this clone: The mismatch at residue 14 between this DNA's translation and the TCRdb protein of a much larger clone likely reflects a read error; the protein shown is translated from the DNA. The gene calls are TRDV2 and TRDJ1; 13 bases are a match to TRDD3. Trimming cost V 3 bases and J 6 bases; bases outside gene matches: 15. The CDR3 is 18 amino acids. Germline V gene sequence: CDR1 GEAIGNYY, CDR2 EKD. As DNA, the CDR3 is TGTGCCTGTGACGCGTACTGGGGGATACGCGGAGAAGGGAATAAACTCATCTTT. Its protein is CACDAYWGIRGEGNKLIF.

This clone is categorized as large. Other DNA sequences in this sample translate to the same CDR3. This chain uses TRDV2 with TRDJ2; 10 nucleotides line up with TRDD3. This CDR3 has 18 residues. The trim removed 3 bases at V and 1 base at J, leaving 10 bases unmatched. Germline V CDR1 and CDR2: GEAIGNYY, EKD. DNA of the CDR3: TGTGCCTGTGACCCCGTACTGGGGGATTCCCTTTTGACAGCACAACTCTTCTTT. Its protein product is CACDPVLGDSLLTAQLFF.

This clone has a handful of counts. V and J are TRDV2 and TRDJ1; 8 bases are shared with TRDD3. Germline V gene data show CDR1 as GEAIGNYY and CDR2 as EKD. The CDR3 has 16 amino acids. Losses at the gene ends were 4 bases for V and 3 bases for J; bases not matched to a gene: 12. CDR3 protein: CACDPLGAPWADKLIF. The CDR3 DNA sequence: TGTGCCTGTGATCCACTGGGGGCTCCTTGGGCCGATAAACTCATCTTT.